What follows are 6 T cell receptor beta chains derived from one specimen sequenced in a study of cytomegalovirus exposure and HLA in healthy donors. 13 Jbeta primers and 60 Vbeta primers were used for the PCR. The table came from immunoSEQ multiplex PCR; TCRdb's copy has only in-frame clones and leaves some out. The profile covers 200,000 or so clones, with approximately 82% appearing a single time and roughly 2% taken by the ten largest. Sequenced sample: PBMCs. The receptors were sampled from a woman between 18 and 30 years old in good health and CMV-seropositive.

The gene calls are TRBV28 and TRBJ2-7; 7 nucleotides align to TRBD1. J lost 3 bases, V lost 6 bases, and 11 bases had no gene match. The CDR3 is 15 residues long. Germline CDR1 MDHEN, CDR2 SYDVKM. CDR3 residues: CASSPDGTDFYEQYF. In DNA, the CDR3 is TGTGCCAGCAGCCCCGACGGGACAGATTTCTACGAGCAGTACTTC.

This clone was detected only once. The chain joins TRBV7-8 to TRBJ2-3, with 7 bases that match TRBD1. There are 13 residues in the CDR3. Germline V gene sequence: CDR1 SGHVS, CDR2 FQNEAQ. J was trimmed by 11 bases and V by 0 bases; bases with no gene match: 5. As DNA, the CDR3 is TGTGCCAGCAGCTTAGCGGGGACAGTGGGGCAGTATTTT. It yields the protein CASSLAGTVGQYF.

V usage is TRBV6-1 and J usage is TRBJ1-2, with TRBD1 as a possible D gene (5 bases). CDR3 length: 14 residues. Germline lookup yields CDR1 MNHNS and CDR2 SASEGT. V lost 4 bases to trimming and J lost 6 bases, with 15 bases between them. CDR3 residues: CASSGGAGRDGYTF. CDR3 coding DNA: TGTGCCAGCAGTGGAGGGGCGGGGAGAGATGGCTACACCTTC.

This clone occurred once. The chain links TRBV18 to TRBJ1-2; 10 bases align to TRBD1. CDR1 and CDR2 from the germline V gene are KGHSH and LQKENI. The CDR3 length is 15 residues. With 1 base clipped from V and 8 bases from J, the junction kept 7 bases outside the gene matches. The CDR3 spells CASSPRRGQGGGYTF. CDR3 coding DNA: TGTGCCAGCTCACCACGAAGAGGACAGGGGGGCGGCTACACCTTC.

The chain uses TRBV4-1 and TRBJ2-7; 7 bases map to TRBD1. The trim removed 3 bases at V and 0 bases at J, leaving 8 bases unmatched. The CDR3 has 16 amino acids. Germline loops: CDR1 MGHRA, CDR2 YSYEKL. This chain's CDR3 is CASSHRDSDSSYEQYV. In nucleotides, the CDR3 is TGCGCCAGCAGCCACCGGGACAGCGACAGCTCCTACGAGCAGTACGTC.

The V gene is TRBV5-1, the J gene TRBJ1-3; 9 bases line up with TRBD1. Unmatched junction bases numbered 5, after V lost 4 bases and J lost 3 bases. The CDR3 is made up of 15 amino acids. Germline V gene data show CDR1 as SGHRS and CDR2 as YFSETQ. CDR3 protein: CASSLTGGGGNTIYF. CDR3 sequence (DNA): TGCGCCAGCAGCCTTACAGGGGGCGGTGGAAACACCATATATTTT.